Following are 9 T cell receptor beta chains from one sample sequenced in a study of beta chain features in type 1 diabetes. Sequenced material consisted of expressed TCRB transcripts (all of the isolated RNA was reverse transcribed). Produced via immunoSEQ multiplex PCR; TCRdb's table is partial and in-frame only. This table has a few hundred thousand clones, over 25% appearing once. Sequencing was performed on naive CD4+ T cells from blood. The receptors were sampled from a man younger than 35 in good health.

The CDR3 nucleotides are TGTGCCTGGAGTGCAAGACAGTCCAATGAGCAGTTCTTC. It yields the protein CAWSARQSNEQFF. This rearrangement joins TRBV30 to TRBJ2-1; possibly TRBD1 for D (5 bases). Germline-derived CDR1 and CDR2 are GTSNPN and SVGIG (reference sequence). This CDR3 spans 13 amino acids. Trimming removed 1 base at V and 6 bases at J, with 10 bases between.

CDR3 sequence reads: CAWSVGGSGTEAFF. CDR3 DNA sequence: TGTGCCTGGAGTGTAGGGGGGAGCGGGACTGAAGCTTTCTTT. The V call is TRBV30, the J call TRBJ1-1; possible D gene TRBD1, 6 bases. This CDR3 is 14 amino acids long. Germline values: CDR1 GTSNPN, CDR2 SVGIG (reference sequence). V gave up 0 bases and J gave up 5 bases, with 13 bases separating them. The variable domain in full, with the rest retrieved from reference TRBV30 and TRBJ1-1, is SQTIHQWPATLVQPVGSPLSLECTVEGTSNPNLYWYRQAAGRGLQLLFYSVGIGQISSEVPQNLSASRPQDRQFILSSKKLLLSDSGFYLCAWSVGGSGTEAFFGQGTRLTVV.

V is TRBV14 and J is TRBJ2-2, with 14 bases aligning to TRBD2. The length of the CDR3 is 19 residues. The J segment lost 0 bases and the V segment lost 4 bases, leaving 7 bases of the junction unmatched. The germline gives CDR1 SGHDN, CDR2 FVKESK. CDR3 coding DNA: TGTGCCAGCAGCCGTGGACTAGCGGGAGGTATCACGAACACCGGGGAGCTGTTTTTT. Its protein is CASSRGLAGGITNTGELFF.

This clone turned up a few times. The chain uses TRBV7-2 and TRBJ2-7, with 7 nucleotides matching TRBD1. CDR1 and CDR2 (germline): SGHTA, FQGNSA. The CDR3 runs 16 residues. V was clipped by 1 base and J by 6 bases; unmatched bases: 12. The CDR3 DNA sequence: TGTGCCAGCAGCTTAGAAGCGGTCAGGGGGACGGTCGAGCAGTACTTC. Translating gives CASSLEAVRGTVEQYF. Full variable domain (remainder filled in from reference TRBV7-2 and TRBJ2-7): GAGVSQSPSNKVTEKGKDVELRCDPISGHTALYWYRQSLGQGLEFLIYFQGNSAPDKSGLPSDRFSAERTGGSVSTLTIQRTQQEDSAVYLCASSLEAVRGTVEQYFGPGTRLTVT.

This clone was observed a handful of times. The chain is built from TRBV27 and TRBJ1-2, with TRBD1 matching 7 bases. Trimming removed 6 bases from V and 2 bases from J; junction bases left unmatched: 9. The CDR3 length is 15 residues. Germline CDR1 is MNHEY and CDR2 is SMNVEV (reference sequence). The CDR3: CASSPAGTANYGYTF. The CDR3 DNA reads TGTGCCAGCAGCCCGGCCGGGACAGCGAACTATGGCTACACCTTC.

This clone was counted a few times. The same CDR3 also results from other DNA sequences found in this sample. This chain connects TRBV7-2 to TRBJ2-7; possible D gene TRBD1, 5 bases. The germline V gene has CDR1 SGHTA and CDR2 FQGNSA. CDR3 length equals 16 residues. V dropped 5 bases and J dropped 6 bases, with 23 bases sitting between them. This CDR3 reads CASSLRVQGFGGEQYF. The CDR3 DNA follows: TGTGCCAGCAGCCTCAGGGTGCAGGGATTCGGTGGCGAGCAGTACTTC.

This chain's CDR3 is CSVVSSGQTQYF. The CDR3 DNA follows: TGCAGCGTTGTGTCTAGCGGGCAGACCCAGTACTTC. This chain links TRBV29-1 with TRBJ2-5, with 8 bases identical to TRBD2. Germline CDR1 is SQVTM and CDR2 is ANQGSEA. Germline trimming cut 4 bases from V and 6 bases from J; bases unmatched to any gene: 4. The CDR3 sequence is 12 residues long.

This sequence joins TRBV30 and TRBJ1-4; D is uncertain. V was shortened by 7 bases and J by 2 bases, with 11 bases between the two germline ends. CDR3 size: 13 residues. CDR1 is GTSNPN, CDR2 SVGIG, per germline (reference sequence). The CDR3 here is CAFRRRTNEKLFF. Written as DNA, the CDR3 is TGTGCCTTCCGGCGGCGGACTAATGAAAAACTGTTTTTT.

This clone was seen only a few times. V gene TRBV6-5 combines with J gene TRBJ1-1; 7 positions match TRBD1. Germline lookup yields CDR1 MNHEY and CDR2 SVGAGI. The CDR3 spans 14 residues. V was clipped by 6 bases and J by 0 bases; unmatched bases: 4. CDR3 nucleotides: TGTGCCAGCAGCTCGACAGGGCTGAACACTGAAGCTTTCTTT. It is translated as CASSSTGLNTEAFF.